The sample holds a few counts of the clone carrying this TCR beta chain. The antigen is unknown. Then a second PCR, running about 6 to 12 cycles, was carried out with a sample-barcoded 5' primer and a J-beta primer mix. TCRdb reanalysed the 5' RACE reads using MiXCR and keeps one entry per CDR3 protein. The sample comprises about 1.5 million distinct CDR3 sequences, 35% to 45% of which are singletons, and about 3.8% rests with the top ten. This record comes from a study of blood T cells in healthy people across ages. Germline CDR1 is MNHEY and CDR2 is SVGEGT. This CDR3 spans 15 amino acids. Deletions cut 4 bases from V and 4 bases from J, with 16 bases between. Study conclusions and caveats: TCR beta diversity, measured per million T cells, fell in a roughly linear way with age. Diversity was higher, and naive CD4+ cells more numerous, in long-lived donors than in aged donors.

This sequence was found in a woman between 18 and 29 years old in good health. This sequence joins TRBV6-2 or TRBV6-3 and TRBJ2-5; possibly TRBD1 for D (6 bases). Sequencing was carried out using blood. The CDR3 loop reads CASSSRGPSGETQYF. Written as DNA, the CDR3 is TGTGCCAGCAGTTCCAGGGGTCCATCAGGAGAGACCCAGTACTTC.